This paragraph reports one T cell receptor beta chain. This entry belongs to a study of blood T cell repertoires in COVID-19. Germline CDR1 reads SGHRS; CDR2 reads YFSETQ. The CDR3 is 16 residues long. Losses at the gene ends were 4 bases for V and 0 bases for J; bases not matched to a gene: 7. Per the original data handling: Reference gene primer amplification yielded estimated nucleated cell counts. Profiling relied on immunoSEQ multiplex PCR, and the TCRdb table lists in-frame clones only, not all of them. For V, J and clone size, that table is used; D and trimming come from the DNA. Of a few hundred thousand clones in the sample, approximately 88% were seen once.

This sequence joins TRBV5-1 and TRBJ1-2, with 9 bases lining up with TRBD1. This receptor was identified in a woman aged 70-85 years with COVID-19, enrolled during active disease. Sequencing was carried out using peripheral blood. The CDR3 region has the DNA TGCGCCAGCAGCGGATCCGGGACAGGGACTAACTATGGCTACACCTTC. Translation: CASSGSGTGTNYGYTF.